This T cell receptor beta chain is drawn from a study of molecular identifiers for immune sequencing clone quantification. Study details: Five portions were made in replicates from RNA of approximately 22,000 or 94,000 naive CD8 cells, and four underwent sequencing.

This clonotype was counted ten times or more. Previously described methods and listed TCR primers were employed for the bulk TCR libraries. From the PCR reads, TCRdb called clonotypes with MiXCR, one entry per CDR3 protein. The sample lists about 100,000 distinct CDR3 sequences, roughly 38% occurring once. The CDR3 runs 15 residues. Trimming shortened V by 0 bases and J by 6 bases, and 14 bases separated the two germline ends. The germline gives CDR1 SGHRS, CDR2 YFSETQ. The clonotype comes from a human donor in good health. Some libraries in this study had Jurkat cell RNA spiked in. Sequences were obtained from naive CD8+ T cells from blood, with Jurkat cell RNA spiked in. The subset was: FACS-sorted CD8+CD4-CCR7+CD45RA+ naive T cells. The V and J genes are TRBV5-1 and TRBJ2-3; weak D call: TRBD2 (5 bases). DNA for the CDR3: TGCGCCAGCAGCTTGGCCGCTCTAGCTTCTGATACGCAGTATTTT. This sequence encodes CASSLAALASDTQYF. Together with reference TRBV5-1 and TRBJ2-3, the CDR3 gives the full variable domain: KAGVTQTPRYLIKTRGQQVTLSCSPISGHRSVSWYQQTPGQGLQFLFEYFSETQRNKGNFPGRFSGRQFSNSRSEMNVSTLELGDSALYLCASSLAALASDTQYFGPGTRLTVL.